The sequence of this T cell receptor (beta chain) was determined in a study of post-analysis software for immune sequencing data. Looking at the study overall: Disease trajectories encompassed relapsing-remitting, secondary progressive and progressive-relapsing multiple sclerosis.

V lost 2 bases and J lost 11, with 9 bases in between. This CDR3 is 11 amino acids long. CDR1 and CDR2 (germline): SEHNR, FQNEAQ (reference sequence). The study, taken as a whole, reports: Samples from one preparation batch, clustered by F measure, grouped strongly together. In patients, about five TRBV segments were more frequent than in controls, with TRBV5-6, TRBV5-1 and TRBV20-1 among them.

In its sample, this clonotype was seen a few times. Its antigen is currently unknown. Unique molecular identifiers were carried by the TCR beta cDNA libraries. Each CDR3 protein is one row after TCRdb ran MiXCR on the PCR reads. The sample shows 700,000 to 800,000 distinct CDR3 sequences, about 32% of them seen only once. Sample: blood. The V gene is TRBV7-9, the J gene TRBJ1-1, with unresolved D. The sequence was obtained from a girl aged 5-17 years with multiple sclerosis. DNA for the CDR3: TGTGCCAGCAGCTTACAAGGACCGGCTTTCTTT. It yields the protein CASSLQGPAFF. Full variable domain (remainder filled in from reference TRBV7-9 and TRBJ1-1): DTGVSQNPRHKITKRGQNVTFRCDPISEHNRLYWYRQTLGQGPEFLTYFQNEAQLEKSRLLSDRFSAERPKGSFSTLEIQRTEQGDSAMYLCASSLQGPAFFGQGTRLTVV.